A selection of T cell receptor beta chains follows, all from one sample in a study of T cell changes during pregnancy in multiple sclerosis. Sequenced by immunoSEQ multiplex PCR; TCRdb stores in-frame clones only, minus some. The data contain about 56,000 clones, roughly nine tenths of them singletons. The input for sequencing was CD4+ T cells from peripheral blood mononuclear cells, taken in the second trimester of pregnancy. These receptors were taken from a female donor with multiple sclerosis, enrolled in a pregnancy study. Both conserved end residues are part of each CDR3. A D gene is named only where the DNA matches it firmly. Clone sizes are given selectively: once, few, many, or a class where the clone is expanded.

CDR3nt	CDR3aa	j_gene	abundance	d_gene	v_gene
TGTGCCAGCAGCCAAGAGGTCCGCCTAGCGGGGGGGCCTGACACAGATACGCAGTATTTT	CASSQEVRLAGGPDTDTQYF	TRBJ2-3	.	TRBD2	TRBV4-2
TGTGCCAGCAGTTTATCGCCCATTACAAACTCACCCCTCCACTTT	CASSLSPITNSPLHF	TRBJ1-6	.	.	TRBV27
TGTGCCAGCAGTTTGTGGTCTTCCGGGACAGGGGGCTGGGAGCAGTACTTC	CASSLWSSGTGGWEQYF	TRBJ2-7	.	TRBD1	TRBV28
TGTGCCAGCAGCACCCGCCCCCGACAGGGAAGCAATCAGCCCCAGCATTTT	CASSTRPRQGSNQPQHF	TRBJ1-5	.	TRBD1	TRBV7-4
TGTGCCAGCAGTCCCGGGGGGGCCCGAGAGACCCAGTACTTC	CASSPGGARETQYF	TRBJ2-5	.	TRBD2	TRBV6-5
TGTGCCAGCAGTTACGATTACTTGGGCGAGACCCAGTACTTC	CASSYDYLGETQYF	TRBJ2-5	.	.	TRBV6-6
TGCGCCAGCTCCGGACAGGTCAACACCGGGGAGCTGTTTTTT	CASSGQVNTGELFF	TRBJ2-2	.	TRBD1	TRBV10-1
TGTGCCACCAAACAGGGTTGGGACTATGGCTACACCTTC	CATKQGWDYGYTF	TRBJ1-2	.	.	TRBV28
TGTGCCAGCAGGCCATTTGGGGCGGACACTGAAGCTTTCTTT	CASRPFGADTEAFF	TRBJ1-1	.	.	TRBV7-8
TGTGCCAGCAGCTTGTATACGAGCGGGGAGCTGTTTTTT	CASSLYTSGELFF	TRBJ2-2	.	.	TRBV5-5
TGTGCCAGCAGCTTAGCAACCGGGACAGGGAACTATGGCTACACCTTC	CASSLATGTGNYGYTF	TRBJ1-2	.	TRBD1	TRBV11-2
TGTGCCAGCTCGGACAGGGGGAAGGGTGTTTATGGCTACACCTTC	CASSDRGKGVYGYTF	TRBJ1-2	.	TRBD1	TRBV18
TGTGCCAGCAGTTTGGCTGGCAATACAGGGCAGTTCTTC	CASSLAGNTGQFF	TRBJ2-1	once	.	TRBV28
TGTGCCAGCACCCCAGGCGGGGGACGCACCGGGGAGCTGTTTTTT	CASTPGGGRTGELFF	TRBJ2-2	.	TRBD2	TRBV7-8
TGTGCCAGCAGCCAAGAGGAGGGATTGAACACTGAAGCTTTCTTT	CASSQEEGLNTEAFF	TRBJ1-1	.	.	TRBV4-2
TGTGCCAGCAGCTTGACAGTCGGGGAGCTGTTTTTT	CASSLTVGELFF	TRBJ2-2	.	.	TRBV5-6
TGTGCCAGTAGTGCCCGGGACAATAACTATGGCTACACCTTC	CASSARDNNYGYTF	TRBJ1-2	.	.	TRBV19
TGTGCCAGCAGTTCCACAGAGTTGAATCAGCCCCAGCATTTT	CASSSTELNQPQHF	TRBJ1-5	.	.	TRBV6-1
TGTGCCAGCAGCGTGCAAAACAGGCTGTCCCCGGGAAACACCATATATTTT	CASSVQNRLSPGNTIYF	TRBJ1-3	.	.	TRBV9
TGCAGCGCCACTTATTTAGGACAGACGGGCGGCTACACCTTC	CSATYLGQTGGYTF	TRBJ1-2	.	.	TRBV29-1
TGTGCCAGTAGTGTTACAGGGGGCCGAACTAATGAAAAACTGTTTTTT	CASSVTGGRTNEKLFF	TRBJ1-4	.	TRBD1	TRBV19
TGTGCCAGCAGCTCCAAGACAGACTCTGGAAACACCATATATTTT	CASSSKTDSGNTIYF	TRBJ1-3	.	.	TRBV5-5
TGTGCCAGCAGTACCGACCAGGGCCCCAATGAGCAGTTCTTC	CASSTDQGPNEQFF	TRBJ2-1	.	.	TRBV6-4
TGTGCCAGTAGTATGAGCGTCGCGGGCACTGAAGCTTTCTTT	CASSMSVAGTEAFF	TRBJ1-1	.	.	TRBV19
TGCGCCAGCAGCCACGATGATGGTAGCGGGGGGTCACGAAGCTCTGGGGCCAACGTCCTGACTTTC	CASSHDDGSGGSRSSGANVLTF	TRBJ2-6	.	TRBD2	TRBV5-1
TGTGCCAGCAACCTGGGCTCGTCCGGGGAGCTGTTTTTT	CASNLGSSGELFF	TRBJ2-2	.	.	TRBV7-2
TGTGCCTGGAGTCCTCCGGGACAGGGAGCAGGTGCTGAAGCTTTCTTT	CAWSPPGQGAGAEAFF	TRBJ1-1	.	TRBD1	TRBV30
TGCGCCAGCAGCCGACAGGGGGCGCCCACCGGGGAGCTGTTTTTT	CASSRQGAPTGELFF	TRBJ2-2	once	TRBD1	TRBV4-1
TGTGCCAGTAGTCCCGCCTCTATGATAGCGGGAGACAATGAGCAGTTCTTC	CASSPASMIAGDNEQFF	TRBJ2-1	.	TRBD2	TRBV19
TGTGCCAGCAGTGGCCAGGGGGTGGATAAGCAGCCCCAGCATTTT	CASSGQGVDKQPQHF	TRBJ1-5	once	TRBD1	TRBV2